This is a list of T cell receptor beta chains from one sample in a study of cytomegalovirus exposure and HLA in healthy donors. Some clones are missing from TCRdb's copy, which holds only in-frame ones; the method was immunoSEQ multiplex PCR. The sample records roughly 150,000 clones, less than 10% being singletons. Material: PBMCs. The receptors here all came from a male donor in good health and CMV-seronegative. Each CDR3 is given with its conserved first and last residue. Each record gives: D gene, V gene, J gene, clone size, CDR3 protein, CDR3 DNA. The D gene is left open where the match is weak. Only some rows state a clone size, as once, few, many or a class for expanded clones.

D: TRBD2; V: TRBV14; J: TRBJ2-7; size: few; CDR3: CASSQAHRGRESYEQYF; DNA: TGTGCCAGCAGCCAAGCCCATCGCGGGAGGGAGAGCTACGAGCAGTACTTC
D: TRBD1; V: TRBV5-6; J: TRBJ1-1; size: few; CDR3: CASSVEGQGGNTEAFF; DNA: TGTGCCAGCAGCGTGGAGGGGCAGGGGGGGAACACTGAAGCTTTCTTT
D: TRBD2; V: TRBV29-1; J: TRBJ2-1; size: few; CDR3: CSVRLAGGNEQFF; DNA: TGCAGCGTTAGGCTAGCGGGGGGCAATGAGCAGTTCTTC
D: TRBD1; V: TRBV19; J: TRBJ1-1; size: -; CDR3: CASTLGQGAYTEAFF; DNA: TGTGCCAGTACCTTGGGACAGGGTGCATACACTGAAGCTTTCTTT
D: -; V: TRBV4-3; J: TRBJ2-3; size: few; CDR3: CASSQEGNTRTGTDTQYF; DNA: TGCGCCAGCAGCCAAGAAGGAAACACCCGTACGGGGACAGATACGCAGTATTTT
D: TRBD1; V: TRBV4-3; J: TRBJ1-2; size: few; CDR3: CASSPDREAGYGYTF; DNA: TGCGCCAGCAGCCCAGACAGGGAGGCTGGCTATGGCTACACCTTC
D: -; V: TRBV4-2; J: TRBJ2-3; size: -; CDR3: CASSQRGGRADTQYF; DNA: TGTGCCAGCAGCCAAAGGGGGGGAAGGGCAGATACGCAGTATTTT
D: -; V: TRBV10-3; J: TRBJ1-4; size: -; CDR3: CAISERGEKLFF; DNA: TGTGCCATCAGTGAAAGGGGGGAAAAACTGTTTTTT
D: -; V: TRBV7-9; J: TRBJ1-4; size: -; CDR3: CASSFSGEIWGKLFF; DNA: TGTGCCAGCAGCTTCAGCGGGGAGATTTGGGGAAAACTGTTTTTT
D: TRBD1; V: TRBV15; J: TRBJ1-6; size: few; CDR3: CATSRDRTGSSPLHF; DNA: TGTGCCACCAGCAGAGATAGGACAGGGAGTTCACCCCTCCACTTT
D: -; V: TRBV21-1; J: TRBJ2-1; size: few; CDR3: CASRERGWQGWATSGNNEQFF; DNA: TGTGCCAGCAGGGAAAGGGGCTGGCAGGGGTGGGCGACTAGCGGAAACAATGAGCAGTTCTTC
D: TRBD1; V: TRBV4-1; J: TRBJ2-5; size: few; CDR3: CASSQLSGTGQETQYF; DNA: TGCGCCAGCAGCCAATTGTCCGGGACAGGACAAGAGACCCAGTACTTC
D: -; V: TRBV6-5; J: TRBJ1-1; size: -; CDR3: CASSYSGRGITEAFF; DNA: TGTGCCAGCAGTTACTCAGGTCGGGGTATCACTGAAGCTTTCTTT
D: -; V: TRBV7-3; J: TRBJ2-3; size: -; CDR3: CASSLKPGTGSTDTQYF; DNA: TGTGCCAGCAGCTTAAAACCTGGGACTGGCAGCACAGATACGCAGTATTTT
D: TRBD2; V: TRBV18; J: TRBJ2-3; size: -; CDR3: CASSARRAGLGADTQYF; DNA: TGTGCCAGCTCAGCTCGGAGGGCGGGACTAGGCGCAGATACGCAGTATTTT
D: -; V: TRBV19; J: TRBJ2-2; size: few; CDR3: CASSTRGTGELFF; DNA: TGTGCCAGTAGTACCCGGGGTACCGGGGAGCTGTTTTTT
D: -; V: TRBV19; J: TRBJ1-2; size: -; CDR3: CASSLPTPSYGYTF; DNA: TGTGCCAGTAGCCTCCCGACTCCAAGCTATGGCTACACCTTC
D: -; V: TRBV28; J: TRBJ1-5; size: few; CDR3: CASSRTGSYGNQPQHF; DNA: TGTGCCAGCAGCCGCACAGGGTCTTATGGCAATCAGCCCCAGCATTTT
D: -; V: TRBV11-2; J: TRBJ2-1; size: -; CDR3: CASSQVVGGAYNEQFF; DNA: TGTGCCAGCAGCCAGGTGGTTGGCGGGGCCTACAATGAGCAGTTCTTC
D: TRBD2; V: TRBV5-4; J: TRBJ2-7; size: -; CDR3: CASSSSTSGARREQYF; DNA: TGTGCCAGCAGCTCTTCTACTAGCGGGGCCAGACGCGAGCAGTACTTC
D: TRBD2; V: TRBV4-3; J: TRBJ2-3; size: few; CDR3: CASSQVVYAGEGLDTQYF; DNA: TGCGCCAGCAGCCAAGTGGTTTACGCGGGGGAAGGCCTAGATACGCAGTATTTT
D: TRBD2; V: TRBV6-6; J: TRBJ2-1; size: -; CDR3: CASSYSSSSGSNEQFF; DNA: TGTGCCAGCAGTTACTCGAGTTCTAGCGGGAGTAATGAGCAGTTCTTC
D: -; V: TRBV7-9; J: TRBJ1-2; size: -; CDR3: CASSLADSYGYTF; DNA: TGTGCCAGCAGCTTAGCTGACAGCTATGGCTACACCTTC
D: -; V: TRBV2; J: TRBJ2-3; size: -; CDR3: CASSARLGSDTQYF; DNA: TGTGCCAGCAGCGCCCGACTAGGATCAGATACGCAGTATTTT
D: -; V: TRBV2; J: TRBJ1-5; size: few; CDR3: CASSENGYSNQPQHF; DNA: TGTGCCAGCAGTGAAAACGGGTATAGCAATCAGCCCCAGCATTTT
D: -; V: TRBV2; J: TRBJ2-7; size: -; CDR3: CASSEGSGEQYF; DNA: TGTGCCAGCAGTGAGGGCAGTGGCGAGCAGTACTTC
D: TRBD1; V: TRBV15; J: TRBJ2-2; size: few; CDR3: CATSRRDRGSGELFF; DNA: TGTGCCACCAGCAGGAGGGACAGGGGCTCCGGGGAGCTGTTTTTT
D: -; V: TRBV28; J: TRBJ1-5; size: few; CDR3: CASSADMGQPQHF; DNA: TGTGCCAGCAGTGCCGACATGGGTCAGCCCCAGCATTTT
D: TRBD2; V: TRBV4-3; J: TRBJ2-1; size: -; CDR3: CASSQEASGSSYNEQFF; DNA: TGCGCCAGCAGCCAAGAGGCTAGCGGGAGCTCCTACAATGAGCAGTTCTTC
D: -; V: TRBV7-9; J: TRBJ1-1; size: few; CDR3: CASSLAGAGAFF; DNA: TGTGCCAGCAGCTTAGCGGGGGCGGGTGCTTTCTTT
D: -; V: TRBV28; J: TRBJ2-5; size: -; CDR3: CASSFPTGRLETQYF; DNA: TGTGCCAGCAGTTTCCCGACAGGGAGGCTGGAGACCCAGTACTTC
D: TRBD1; V: TRBV7-8; J: TRBJ2-7; size: -; CDR3: CASSTRQGGDYEQYF; DNA: TGTGCCAGCAGCACGCGACAGGGCGGCGACTACGAGCAGTACTTC
D: -; V: TRBV5-1; J: TRBJ2-7; size: -; CDR3: CASHRVNPGGVSYEQYF; DNA: TGCGCCAGCCATCGGGTAAATCCGGGCGGGGTCTCCTACGAGCAGTACTTC
D: TRBD2; V: TRBV7-2; J: TRBJ2-7; size: -; CDR3: CASSPSGGSYEQYF; DNA: TGTGCCAGCAGCCCCAGCGGGGGGAGCTACGAGCAGTACTTC
D: TRBD1; V: TRBV6-1; J: TRBJ1-4; size: few; CDR3: CASRTGGGREKLFF; DNA: TGTGCCAGCAGGACAGGGGGAGGGCGTGAAAAACTGTTTTTT
D: TRBD1; V: TRBV9; J: TRBJ2-5; size: -; CDR3: CASSPSGQVGPETQYF; DNA: TGTGCCAGCAGCCCCTCAGGACAGGTGGGCCCGGAGACCCAGTACTTC
D: TRBD1; V: TRBV28; J: TRBJ1-2; size: -; CDR3: CASSLPGQGDGYTF; DNA: TGTGCCAGCAGTTTGCCGGGACAGGGCGATGGCTACACCTTC
D: -; V: TRBV4-2; J: TRBJ2-7; size: -; CDR3: CASSQPGRDGGNEQYF; DNA: TGTGCCAGCAGCCAACCGGGCCGGGACGGAGGGAACGAGCAGTACTTC
D: -; V: TRBV9; J: TRBJ2-2; size: few; CDR3: CASSDSNTGELFF; DNA: TGTGCCAGCAGCGACAGTAACACCGGGGAGCTGTTTTTT
D: -; V: TRBV28; J: TRBJ1-1; size: few; CDR3: CASSLKRGDRNTEAFF; DNA: TGTGCCAGCAGTTTAAAAAGAGGAGACAGGAACACTGAAGCTTTCTTT
D: -; V: TRBV28; J: TRBJ2-1; size: -; CDR3: CASSLATSSYNEQFF; DNA: TGTGCCAGCAGTTTGGCAACTAGCTCCTACAATGAGCAGTTCTTC
D: -; V: TRBV5-6; J: TRBJ1-2; size: -; CDR3: CASSSRNYGYTF; DNA: TGTGCCAGCAGCTCCCGTAACTATGGCTACACCTTC
D: TRBD2; V: TRBV6-4; J: TRBJ2-3; size: few; CDR3: CASSDGTSGTDTQYF; DNA: TGTGCCAGCAGTGACGGGACTAGCGGCACAGATACGCAGTATTTT
D: -; V: TRBV11-2; J: TRBJ2-4; size: few; CDR3: CASSTRTESIAKNIQYF; DNA: TGTGCCAGCAGCACCCGAACTGAATCGATAGCCAAAAACATTCAGTACTTC
D: -; V: TRBV4-1; J: TRBJ2-3; size: few; CDR3: CASSQWEVGLSTDTQYF; DNA: TGCGCCAGCAGCCAATGGGAGGTGGGGCTTAGCACAGATACGCAGTATTTT
D: TRBD2; V: TRBV9; J: TRBJ2-3; size: few; CDR3: CASSVVGGGIDTQYF; DNA: TGTGCCAGCAGCGTAGTGGGCGGGGGGATAGATACGCAGTATTTT
D: -; V: TRBV6-6; J: TRBJ1-5; size: few; CDR3: CASSYSEGGQPQHF; DNA: TGTGCCAGCAGTTACTCCGAGGGGGGGCAGCCCCAGCATTTT
D: -; V: TRBV7-3; J: TRBJ2-2; size: -; CDR3: CASSSTGVMATGELFF; DNA: TGTGCCAGCAGCTCGACAGGCGTCATGGCCACCGGGGAGCTGTTTTTT
D: TRBD1; V: TRBV14; J: TRBJ2-7; size: few; CDR3: CASSRPGQGTKRSSYEQYF; DNA: TGTGCCAGCAGCCGACCGGGACAGGGGACAAAAAGGAGCTCCTACGAGCAGTACTTC
D: TRBD2; V: TRBV4-3; J: TRBJ2-1; size: -; CDR3: CASSATGTIYNEQFF; DNA: TGCGCCAGCAGTGCCACCGGGACTATCTACAATGAGCAGTTCTTC
D: -; V: TRBV2; J: TRBJ1-1; size: few; CDR3: CASSEGGTISTEAFF; DNA: TGTGCCAGCAGTGAAGGAGGGACTATATCTACAGAAGCTTTCTTT
D: TRBD2; V: TRBV6-6; J: TRBJ2-7; size: few; CDR3: CASSYGLADYYEQYF; DNA: TGTGCCAGCAGTTACGGGCTAGCGGACTACTACGAGCAGTACTTC
D: TRBD1; V: TRBV10-3; J: TRBJ2-5; size: -; CDR3: CAISGTGGQETQYF; DNA: TGTGCCATCAGTGGGACAGGGGGACAAGAGACCCAGTACTTC
D: -; V: TRBV28; J: TRBJ1-1; size: few; CDR3: CASSLVSGAFF; DNA: TGTGCCAGCAGCCTGGTGTCAGGAGCTTTCTTT
D: -; V: TRBV9; J: TRBJ2-7; size: few; CDR3: CASSPDYDYEQYF; DNA: TGTGCCAGCAGCCCTGACTACGACTACGAGCAGTACTTC
D: -; V: TRBV10-3; J: TRBJ1-1; size: few; CDR3: CAISIQDSNTEAFF; DNA: TGTGCCATCAGCATTCAGGACAGCAACACTGAAGCTTTCTTT
D: -; V: TRBV27; J: TRBJ2-1; size: -; CDR3: CASSLMGAKDKDEQFF; DNA: TGTGCCAGCAGTTTAATGGGGGCCAAGGATAAGGATGAGCAGTTCTTC